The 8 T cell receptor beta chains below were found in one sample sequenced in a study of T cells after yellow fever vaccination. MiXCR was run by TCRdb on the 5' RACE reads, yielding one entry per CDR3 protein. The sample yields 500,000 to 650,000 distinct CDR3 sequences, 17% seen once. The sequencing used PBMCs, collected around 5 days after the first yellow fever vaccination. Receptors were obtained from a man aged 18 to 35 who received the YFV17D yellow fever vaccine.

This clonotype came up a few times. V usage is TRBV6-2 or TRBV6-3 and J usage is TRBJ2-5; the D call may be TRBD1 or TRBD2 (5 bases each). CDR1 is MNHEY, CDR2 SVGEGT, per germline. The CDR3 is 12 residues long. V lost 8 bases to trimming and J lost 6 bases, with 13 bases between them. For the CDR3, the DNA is TGTGCCAGCCGGGACGCTGAAAAGACCCAGTACTTC. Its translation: CASRDAEKTQYF.

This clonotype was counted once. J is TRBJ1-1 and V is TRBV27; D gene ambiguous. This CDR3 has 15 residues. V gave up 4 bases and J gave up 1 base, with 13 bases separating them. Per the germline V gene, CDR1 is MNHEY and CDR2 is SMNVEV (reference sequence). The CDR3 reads CASSSVKGWNTEAFF. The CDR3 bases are TGTGCCAGCAGTTCAGTGAAGGGCTGGAACACTGAAGCTTTCTTT.

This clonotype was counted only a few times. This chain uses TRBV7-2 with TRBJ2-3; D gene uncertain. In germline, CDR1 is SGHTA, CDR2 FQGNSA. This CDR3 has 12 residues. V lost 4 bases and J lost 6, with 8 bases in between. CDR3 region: CASSSVRDTQYF. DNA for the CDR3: TGTGCCAGCAGCTCCGTTCGGGATACGCAGTATTTT. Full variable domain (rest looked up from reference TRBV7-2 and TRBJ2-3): GAGVSQSPSNKVTEKGKDVELRCDPISGHTALYWYRQSLGQGLEFLIYFQGNSAPDKSGLPSDRFSAERTGGSVSTLTIQRTQQEDSAVYLCASSSVRDTQYFGPGTRLTVL.

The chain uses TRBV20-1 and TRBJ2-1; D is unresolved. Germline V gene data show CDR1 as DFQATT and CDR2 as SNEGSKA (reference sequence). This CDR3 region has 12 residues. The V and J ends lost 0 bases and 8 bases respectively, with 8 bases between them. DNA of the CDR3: TGCAGTGCTAGAGATATTTGGTATGAGCAGTTCTTC. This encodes CSARDIWYEQFF.

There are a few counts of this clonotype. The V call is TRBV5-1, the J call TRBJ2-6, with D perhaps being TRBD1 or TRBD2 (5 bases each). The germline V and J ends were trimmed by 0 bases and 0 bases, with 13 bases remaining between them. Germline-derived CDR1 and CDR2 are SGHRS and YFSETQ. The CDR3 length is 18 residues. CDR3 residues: CASSLVRGPLSGANVLTF. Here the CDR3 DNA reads TGCGCCAGCAGCTTGGTGAGGGGTCCACTCTCTGGGGCCAACGTCCTGACTTTC.

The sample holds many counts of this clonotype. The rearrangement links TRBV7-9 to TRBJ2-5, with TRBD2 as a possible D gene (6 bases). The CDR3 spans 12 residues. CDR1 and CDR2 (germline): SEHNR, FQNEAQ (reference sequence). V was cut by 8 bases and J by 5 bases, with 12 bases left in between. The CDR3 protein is CASGISGETQYF. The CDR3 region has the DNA TGTGCCAGCGGGATCAGCGGGGAGACCCAGTACTTC.

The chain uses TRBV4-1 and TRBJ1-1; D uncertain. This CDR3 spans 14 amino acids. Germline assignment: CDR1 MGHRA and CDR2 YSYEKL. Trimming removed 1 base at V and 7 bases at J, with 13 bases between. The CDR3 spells CASSQAVGWSEAFF. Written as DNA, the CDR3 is TGCGCCAGCAGCCAAGCCGTGGGCTGGAGTGAAGCTTTCTTT.

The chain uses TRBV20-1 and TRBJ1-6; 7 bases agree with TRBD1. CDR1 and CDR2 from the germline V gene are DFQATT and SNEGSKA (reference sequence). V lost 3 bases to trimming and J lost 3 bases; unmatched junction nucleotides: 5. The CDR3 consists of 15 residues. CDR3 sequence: CSASPGTDYNSPLHF. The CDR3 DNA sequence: TGCAGTGCTAGTCCCGGGACAGACTATAATTCACCCCTCCACTTT.